Listed below are T cell receptor beta chains from one sample, sequenced in a study of Ad26.COV2.S vaccination and SARS-CoV-2 variants. Sequenced by immunoSEQ multiplex PCR; TCRdb stores in-frame clones only, minus some. The data contain 300,000 to 400,000 clones, 80% to 90% of them singletons. The material sequenced was peripheral blood, taken in a trial of Ad26.COV2.S vaccine versus placebo. The receptors originated from a person aged 18-65 years who received the Ad26.COV2.S COVID-19 vaccine or a placebo. CDR3s include the opening cysteine and the closing phenylalanine or tryptophan. A D gene is named only where the DNA matches it firmly. Some rows mark clone size as missing; the rest say once, few, many or name a class of expanded clone.

d_gene	j_gene	abundance	v_gene	CDR3nt	CDR3aa
-	TRBJ1-1	-	TRBV5-1	TGCGCCAGCAGCATACAGGGTAGGGGTGAGGCTGAAGCTTTCTTT	CASSIQGRGEAEAFF
TRBD1	TRBJ1-2	-	TRBV19	TGTGCCAGTAGTACGACAGGGATTAACTATGGCTACACCTTC	CASSTTGINYGYTF
-	TRBJ2-3	-	TRBV7-2	TGTGCCAGCAGCTTAGCTAGGACAGATACGCAGTATTTT	CASSLARTDTQYF
TRBD2	TRBJ2-2	-	TRBV30	TGTGCCTCAGACAACCTCCCGGGACTAGGGGACACCGGGGAGCTGTTTTTT	CASDNLPGLGDTGELFF
TRBD2	TRBJ2-6	once	TRBV7-2	TGTGCCAGCAGCGCCCCTAGCGGGGTCCGCTCTGGGGCCAACGTCCTGACTTTC	CASSAPSGVRSGANVLTF
-	TRBJ1-6	-	TRBV19	TGTGCCAGTACCCAGGGGAATTCACCCCTCCACTTT	CASTQGNSPLHF
-	TRBJ1-1	-	TRBV19	TGTGCCAGTAGGCCCCGGGGCGAGGACACTGAAGCTTTCTTT	CASRPRGEDTEAFF
-	TRBJ2-4	-	TRBV7-9	TGTGCCAGCAGCTCGTGGCAAAACAGGACTAATCAGTACTTC	CASSSWQNRTNQYF
TRBD1	TRBJ1-2	-	TRBV28	TGTGCCAGCAGTCTTGGGGGGGACAGGGGTGGTGGCTACACCTTC	CASSLGGDRGGGYTF
TRBD2	TRBJ2-1	-	TRBV28	TGTGCCAGCAGTTTATTCGGGAGGGCCTACAATGAGCAGTTCTTC	CASSLFGRAYNEQFF
-	TRBJ2-7	-	TRBV5-6	TGTGCCAGCAGCTTGGTCCTTCTCGGATTCGGCGAGCAGTACTTC	CASSLVLLGFGEQYF
-	TRBJ1-1	-	TRBV9	TGTGCCAGCAGCGTAGCGGCGACCAGGGACACTGAAGCTTTCTTT	CASSVAATRDTEAFF
TRBD2	TRBJ2-7	-	TRBV27	TGTGCCAGCAGTCCCTTAGCGGGATCGAGCTCCTACGAGCAGTACTTC	CASSPLAGSSSYEQYF
-	TRBJ1-5	once	TRBV28	TGTGCCAGCAGCTCCAGGGCGGGCCCAACGCCCCAGCATTTT	CASSSRAGPTPQHF
TRBD1	TRBJ2-5	-	TRBV27	TGTGCCAGCAGTCGGGACAGGGGGTACCAAGAGACCCAGTACTTC	CASSRDRGYQETQYF
-	TRBJ2-1	-	TRBV24-1	TGTGCCACCATAACCTGCGGGGTGACAAGCTCCTACAATGAGCAGTTCTTC	CATITCGVTSSYNEQFF
TRBD1	TRBJ1-2	-	TRBV11-2	TGTGCCAGCAGCCCTAACCGGGACAGGGCGGGCTACACCTTC	CASSPNRDRAGYTF
TRBD2	TRBJ2-7	-	TRBV18	TGTGCCAGCTCACCAATTAGCGGGAGGGCTGGAGAGCAGTACTTC	CASSPISGRAGEQYF
TRBD2	TRBJ2-5	-	TRBV5-5	TGTGCCAGCAGCTTGGACGGGAGGGAAGAGACCCAGTACTTC	CASSLDGREETQYF
-	TRBJ2-7	-	TRBV27	TGTGCCAGCAGTCCATATCCGGGACGGAACTACGAGCAGTACTTC	CASSPYPGRNYEQYF
TRBD2	TRBJ2-2	-	TRBV28	TGTGCCAGCAGTTTCATGGGGGGGACCGGGGAGCTGTTTTTT	CASSFMGGTGELFF
TRBD1	TRBJ2-7	-	TRBV28	TGTGCCAGCAGTTCTACCGGGACAGGAAAATACGAGCAGTACTTC	CASSSTGTGKYEQYF
TRBD1	TRBJ2-1	-	TRBV5-5	TGTGCCAGCAGCTCCGCCGGGACAGGGGGAGGTAATGAGCAGTTCTTC	CASSSAGTGGGNEQFF
-	TRBJ2-3	-	TRBV5-1	TGCGCCAGCGGGGTGGCTAGCGGCACAGATACGCAGTATTTT	CASGVASGTDTQYF
TRBD1	TRBJ2-7	once	TRBV18	TGTGCCAGCTCACGGGCAGGGGGCAGTTACGAGCAGTACTTC	CASSRAGGSYEQYF
-	TRBJ1-1	-	TRBV6-1	TGTGCCAGCAGTGAAGGGGGCGCCCCTGAAGCTTTCTTT	CASSEGGAPEAFF
-	TRBJ1-1	-	TRBV27	TGTGCCAGCAGTCATCGGGACAAGAACACTGAAGCTTTCTTT	CASSHRDKNTEAFF
-	TRBJ1-2	-	TRBV28	TGTGCCCTCCAAAACCCCGGGACAACTAACTATGGCTACACCTTC	CALQNPGTTNYGYTF
TRBD1	TRBJ2-3	-	TRBV5-1	TGCGCCAGCAGCTTCTATGACAGGGGGCAGGGAGATACGCAGTATTTT	CASSFYDRGQGDTQYF
TRBD2	TRBJ2-3	once	TRBV7-9	TGTGCCAGCAGCTTAGCTTCGGGAGGGCCAGATACGCAGTATTTT	CASSLASGGPDTQYF
-	TRBJ1-4	-	TRBV5-1	TGCGCCAGCAGCTTGGAGGGGATAAGTGAAAAACTGTTTTTT	CASSLEGISEKLFF
TRBD1	TRBJ1-2	-	TRBV28	TGTGCCAGCAGTCAAGCCCTAGGGGCAGGGGGGAGGGCTAACTATGGCTACACCTTC	CASSQALGAGGRANYGYTF
TRBD2	TRBJ2-1	-	TRBV11-3	TGTGCCAGCAGCTTAGGGGTGGGGCCGAGGGAGGGTGAGCAGTTCTTC	CASSLGVGPREGEQFF
-	TRBJ2-1	-	TRBV7-2	TGTGCCAGCAGCTTAGGTAATATGGACTCGGTAGAGCAGTTCTTC	CASSLGNMDSVEQFF
-	TRBJ2-7	-	TRBV10-3	TGTGCCATCAGTGAGTCGACTGGTATCGAGCAGTACTTC	CAISESTGIEQYF
-	TRBJ2-7	-	TRBV9	TGTGCCAGCAGCGTCGGGACGCAGAACTACGAGCAGTACTTC	CASSVGTQNYEQYF
-	TRBJ1-1	-	TRBV6-5	TGTGCCAGCACGGGGTTCACAATGAACACTGAAGCTTTCTTT	CASTGFTMNTEAFF
TRBD2	TRBJ2-2	-	TRBV29-1	TGCAGCCCACGACTGCCGGGAGGGCCAAGGCCGAACACCGGGGAGCTGTTTTTT	CSPRLPGGPRPNTGELFF
-	TRBJ2-7	-	TRBV29-1	TGCAGCGTCCAGAGGGCAAGTCACGAGCAGTACTTC	CSVQRASHEQYF
TRBD2	TRBJ2-1	-	TRBV5-1	TGCGCCAGCAGCGTTAGCGGGAGGAACAATGAGCAGTTCTTC	CASSVSGRNNEQFF
-	TRBJ1-2	-	TRBV7-9	TGTGCCAGCAGCACCCCTAACTATGGCTACACCTTC	CASSTPNYGYTF
TRBD2	TRBJ2-5	once	TRBV24-1	TGTGCCACCAGTGCGTTTGCGGTAACAGGACTAGCGAGAAAAGAGACCCAGTACTTC	CATSAFAVTGLARKETQYF